This T cell receptor beta chain is drawn from a study of cytomegalovirus exposure and HLA in healthy donors. Germline V gene sequence: CDR1 SGHTA, CDR2 FQGNSA. With V trimmed by 1 base and J by 2 bases, 11 bases remained unmatched. The CDR3 runs to 17 residues. Primers included in the PCR were 60 Vbeta and 13 Jbeta primers. Sequencing used immunoSEQ multiplex PCR; TCRdb keeps in-frame clones, though not all of them. The sample contains about 140,000 clones, roughly four fifths of which appear only once. The receptor was derived from a female donor in good health and CMV-seronegative. The sequenced sample consisted of PBMCs. This rearrangement joins TRBV7-2 to TRBJ2-7; 7 nucleotides agree with TRBD1. The CDR3 DNA reads as TGTGCCAGCAGCTTAGGCCCCCAGGGACAGATCGCCTACGAGCAGTACTTC. Translated: CASSLGPQGQIAYEQYF.